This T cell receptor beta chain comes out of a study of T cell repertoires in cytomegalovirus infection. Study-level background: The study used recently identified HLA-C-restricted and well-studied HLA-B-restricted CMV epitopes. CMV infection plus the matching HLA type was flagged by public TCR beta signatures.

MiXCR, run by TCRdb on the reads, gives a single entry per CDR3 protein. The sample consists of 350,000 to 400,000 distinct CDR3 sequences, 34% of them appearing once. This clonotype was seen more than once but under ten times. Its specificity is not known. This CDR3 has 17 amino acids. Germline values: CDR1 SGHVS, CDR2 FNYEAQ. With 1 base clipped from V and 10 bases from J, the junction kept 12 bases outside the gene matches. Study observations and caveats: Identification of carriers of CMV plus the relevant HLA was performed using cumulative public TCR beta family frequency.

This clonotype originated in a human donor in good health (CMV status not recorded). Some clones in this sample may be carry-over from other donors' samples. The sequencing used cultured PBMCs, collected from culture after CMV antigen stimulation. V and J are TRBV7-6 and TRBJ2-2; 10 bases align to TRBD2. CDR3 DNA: TGTGCCAGCAGCTTAGTAGGGCTAGCGGGAGAGAACGAGGAGCTGTTTTTT. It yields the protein CASSLVGLAGENEELFF.